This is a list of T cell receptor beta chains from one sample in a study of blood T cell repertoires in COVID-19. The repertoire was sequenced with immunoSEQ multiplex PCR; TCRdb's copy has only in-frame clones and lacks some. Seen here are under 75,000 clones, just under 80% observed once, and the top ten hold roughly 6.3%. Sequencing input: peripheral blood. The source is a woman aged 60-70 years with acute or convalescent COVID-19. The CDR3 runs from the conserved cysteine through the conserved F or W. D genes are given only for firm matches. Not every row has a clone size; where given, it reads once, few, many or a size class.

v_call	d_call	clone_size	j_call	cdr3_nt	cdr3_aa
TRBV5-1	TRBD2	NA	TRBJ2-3	TGCGCCAGCAGCTCCGGACTAGCGGGGAACACAGATACGCAGTATTTT	CASSSGLAGNTDTQYF
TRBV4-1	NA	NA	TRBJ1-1	TGCGCCAGCAGCCATACAATTAACACTGAAGCTTTCTTT	CASSHTINTEAFF
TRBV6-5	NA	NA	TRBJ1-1	TGTGCCAGCAGGACTCCTGGGGGCATGAACACTGAAGCTTTCTTT	CASRTPGGMNTEAFF
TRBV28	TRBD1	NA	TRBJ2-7	TGTGCCAGCAGTTTGGCGACAGGGCACGAGCAGTACTTC	CASSLATGHEQYF
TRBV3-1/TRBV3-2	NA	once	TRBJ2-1	TGTGCCAGCAGCCAAGATCTGGGGGGGGCGGGCAATGAGCAGTTCTTC	CASSQDLGGAGNEQFF
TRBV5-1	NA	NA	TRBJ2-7	TGCGCCAGCAGCTTGTTACAGGGCCCTCTCTACGAGCAGTACTTC	CASSLLQGPLYEQYF
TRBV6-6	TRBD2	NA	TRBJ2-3	TGTGCCAGCAGTTACACCCCGGGAGGGACCACAGATACGCAGTATTTT	CASSYTPGGTTDTQYF
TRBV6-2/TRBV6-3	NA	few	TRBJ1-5	TGTGCCAGCACCCCCCCCGGCAATCAGCCCCAGCATTTT	CASTPPGNQPQHF
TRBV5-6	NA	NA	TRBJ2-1	TGTGCCAGCAGCTTTAGAGCTTTCGGGGTCCGTGAGCAGTTCTTC	CASSFRAFGVREQFF
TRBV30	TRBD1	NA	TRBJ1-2	TGTGCCTGGAGTCGACAGGGGGCTAAAGGCTACACCTTC	CAWSRQGAKGYTF
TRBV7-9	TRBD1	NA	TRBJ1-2	TGTGCCAGCAGCCTAGGGACAGGGGGCAACTATGGCTACACCTTC	CASSLGTGGNYGYTF
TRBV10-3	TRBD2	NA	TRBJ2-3	TGTGCCATCAGAGCCGGGGGGGGGCATACCCGCACAGATACGCAGTATTTT	CAIRAGGGHTRTDTQYF
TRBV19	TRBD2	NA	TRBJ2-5	TGTGCCAGTAGTCCCTTTGGTAGCGGGGGTCCCCACCGGACCCAGTACTTC	CASSPFGSGGPHRTQYF
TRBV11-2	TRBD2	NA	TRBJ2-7	TGTGCCAGCAGTCTAGCGGGGGGGCCGACGGAGCAGTACTTC	CASSLAGGPTEQYF
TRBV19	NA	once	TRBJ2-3	TGTGCCAGTAGTACGGGGGGCTCTACGGCAGATACGCAGTATTTT	CASSTGGSTADTQYF
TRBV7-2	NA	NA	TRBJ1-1	TGTGCCAGCAGCGCCGCAGCGAGTTTTGAAGCTTTCTTT	CASSAAASFEAFF
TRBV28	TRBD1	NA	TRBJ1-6	TGTGCCAGCAGTTTAGGAGGGGGCCATTCACCCCTCCACTTT	CASSLGGGHSPLHF
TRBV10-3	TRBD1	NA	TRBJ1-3	TGTGCCACCCTTCCACAGGGGGGTGATGGAAACACCATATATTTT	CATLPQGGDGNTIYF
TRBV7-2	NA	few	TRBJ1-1	TGTGCCAGCAGCTTATGGGAGGCTGAAGCTTTCTTT	CASSLWEAEAFF
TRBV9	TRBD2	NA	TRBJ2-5	TGTGCCAGCAGCACCGGACTAGCGGGGGCCGAAGAGACCCAGTACTTC	CASSTGLAGAEETQYF
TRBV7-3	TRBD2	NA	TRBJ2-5	TGTGCCAGCAGCTCCCAACTAGCGGGGCGAGAGACCCAGTACTTC	CASSSQLAGRETQYF
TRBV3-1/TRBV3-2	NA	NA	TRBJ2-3	TGTGCCAGCAGCCCTCGGACGGGCGCCGAGGGAGATACGCAGTATTTT	CASSPRTGAEGDTQYF
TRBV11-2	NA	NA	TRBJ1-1	TGTGCCAGCAGCCCAGGCTACACTGAAGCTTTCTTT	CASSPGYTEAFF
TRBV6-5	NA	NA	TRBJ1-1	TGTGCCAGCAGTTACGAGGGGGAAATCGACCGACTTGAAGCTTTCTTT	CASSYEGEIDRLEAFF
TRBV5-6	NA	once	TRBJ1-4	TGTGCCAGCAGCTTGGATCCCGAGGAAAAACTGTTTTTT	CASSLDPEEKLFF
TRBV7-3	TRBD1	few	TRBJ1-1	TGTGCCAGCAGCCCATCCGGGACAGAAGAAGCTTTCTTT	CASSPSGTEEAFF
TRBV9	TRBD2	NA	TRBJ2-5	TGTGCCAGCAGCGTAGAGGTTTGGGGGGGCCAAGAGACCCAGTACTTC	CASSVEVWGGQETQYF
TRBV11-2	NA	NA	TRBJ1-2	TGTGCCAGCAGCTTATGGTCTGCAGATGGCTACACCTTC	CASSLWSADGYTF
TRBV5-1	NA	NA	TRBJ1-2	TGCGCCAGCAGCTTTGAAGGGGCCTATGGCTACACCTTC	CASSFEGAYGYTF
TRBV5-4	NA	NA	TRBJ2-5	TGTGCCAGCAGCTTGGCCTTAGCGGCAGAGACCCAGTACTTC	CASSLALAAETQYF
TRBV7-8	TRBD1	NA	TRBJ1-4	TGTGCCAGCAGCTTTAGTGGAAGTGGGACAGGGGGCCGAAAACTGTTTTTT	CASSFSGSGTGGRKLFF